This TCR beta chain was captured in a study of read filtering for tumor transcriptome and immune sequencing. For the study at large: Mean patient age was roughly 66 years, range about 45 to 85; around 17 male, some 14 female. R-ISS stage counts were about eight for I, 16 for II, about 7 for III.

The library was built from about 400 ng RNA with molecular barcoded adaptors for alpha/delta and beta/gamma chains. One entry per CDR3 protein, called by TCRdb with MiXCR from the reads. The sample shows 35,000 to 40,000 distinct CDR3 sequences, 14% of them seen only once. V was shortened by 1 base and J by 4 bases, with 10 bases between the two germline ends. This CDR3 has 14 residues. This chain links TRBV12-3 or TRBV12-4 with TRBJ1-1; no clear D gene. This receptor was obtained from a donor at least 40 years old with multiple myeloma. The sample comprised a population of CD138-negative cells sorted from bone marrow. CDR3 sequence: CASSLVKFRTEAFF. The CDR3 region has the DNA TGTGCCAGCAGTTTAGTGAAGTTTCGCACTGAAGCTTTCTTT.